This entry lists 30 T cell receptor beta chains sequenced from one sample in a study of blood T cell repertoires in COVID-19. The assay was immunoSEQ multiplex PCR, and TCRdb's table has in-frame clones only and misses some. The sample shows approximately 220,000 clones, roughly four fifths of them seen only once. Sequencing input: peripheral blood. These receptors were obtained from a woman in her 70s with acute or convalescent COVID-19.

The chain is built from TRBV19 and TRBJ1-6; D is undetermined. The length of the CDR3 is 15 residues. V lost 5 bases, J lost 11 bases, and 19 bases lay in between. The germline V gene encodes CDR1 LNHDA and CDR2 SQIVND (reference sequence). CDR3 amino acids: CASSPSGSLGPPLHF. The CDR3 region has the DNA TGTGCCAGTAGTCCTTCCGGGAGCCTCGGGCCACCCCTCCACTTT.

This clone appeared a few times. V gene TRBV15 combines with J gene TRBJ1-4, with 9 bases fitting TRBD1. This CDR3 contains 16 residues. The J segment lost 5 bases and the V segment lost 3 bases, leaving 7 bases of the junction unmatched. In germline, CDR1 is LNHNV, CDR2 YYDKDF (reference sequence). The CDR3 sequence: CATSRITGGPNEKLFF. DNA of the CDR3: TGTGCCACCAGCAGGATAACAGGGGGCCCAAATGAAAAACTGTTTTTT.

This clone was counted once. In the same sample, other DNA sequences code for this CDR3. The V and J genes are TRBV5-1 and TRBJ1-1; 7 bases are a match to TRBD1. J gave up 2 bases and V 0 bases, and 7 bases lay outside the gene matches. In germline, CDR1 is SGHRS, CDR2 YFSETQ. The CDR3 is made up of 16 amino acids. The CDR3 nucleotides are TGCGCCAGCAGCTTGGCGGCAGGGGGTTTAAACACTGAAGCTTTCTTT. Encoded protein: CASSLAAGGLNTEAFF.

V gene TRBV7-2 combines with J gene TRBJ1-6, with D perhaps TRBD1 (5 bases). CDR1 and CDR2 from the germline V gene are SGHTA and FQGNSA. The CDR3 length is 15 residues. Trimming left V 2 bases short and J 7 bases short, with 12 bases between. The CDR3 DNA reads as TGTGCCAGCAGCTTAACTGGGACTCAGAATTCACCCCTCCACTTT. This gives the protein CASSLTGTQNSPLHF.

This clone was counted a few times. The CDR3 loop is CASSRYPGVNTEAFF. CDR3 DNA sequence: TGTGCCAGTAGTAGATACCCAGGGGTAAACACTGAAGCTTTCTTT. The chain carries TRBV19 and TRBJ1-1, with D possibly matching TRBD1 (6 bases). The V gene lost 4 bases and the J gene lost 2 bases, with 14 bases spanning the gap. This CDR3 is built from 15 residues. Germline CDR1 and CDR2: LNHDA and SQIVND (reference sequence).

The chain combines TRBV5-4 with TRBJ1-1, with D possibly being TRBD1 (5 bases). With 1 base removed from V and 3 bases from J, the gap between germline ends came to 10 bases. The CDR3 is made up of 14 amino acids. CDR1 and CDR2 from the germline V gene are SGHNT and YYREEE (reference sequence). The CDR3 region is CASSLRVRDTEAFF. In DNA form, the CDR3 reads TGTGCCAGCAGCTTGAGAGTCAGGGACACTGAAGCTTTCTTT. The full variable domain, rest sourced from reference TRBV5-4 and TRBJ1-1, is ETGVTQSPTHLIKTRGQQVTLRCSSQSGHNTVSWYQQALGQGPQFIFQYYREEENGRGNFPPRFSGLQFPNYSSELNVNALELDDSALYLCASSLRVRDTEAFFGQGTRLTVV.

The chain recombines TRBV7-2 with TRBJ2-5; TRBD2 aligns across 11 bases. The CDR3 extends over 17 amino acids. With V trimmed by 4 bases and J by 5 bases, 12 bases remained unmatched. From germline, CDR1 is SGHTA and CDR2 FQGNSA. CDR3 nucleotide sequence: TGTGCCAGCAGCTCCAAGGGACTAGCGGTCTTGGCGGAGACCCAGTACTTC. Protein sequence: CASSSKGLAVLAETQYF.

V usage is TRBV4-3 and J usage is TRBJ2-4; 9 bases align to TRBD1. Germline values: CDR1 LGHNA, CDR2 YSLEER. The trim removed 0 bases at V and 0 bases at J, leaving 12 bases unmatched. The CDR3 contains 20 residues. The CDR3 sequence is CASSQEQGAEFSLAKNIQYF. For the CDR3, the DNA is TGCGCCAGCAGCCAAGAACAGGGGGCCGAGTTTTCTCTAGCCAAAAACATTCAGTACTTC.

The V and J genes are TRBV12-3 or TRBV12-4 and TRBJ1-2, with D possibly matching TRBD1 (5 bases). Trimming shortened V by 1 base and J by 8 bases, and 11 bases separated the two germline ends. The length of the CDR3 is 13 residues. The chain's CDR3 is CASSLDRPKGYTF. The CDR3 DNA reads TGTGCCAGCAGTTTAGACAGGCCTAAGGGCTACACCTTC.

The J gene is TRBJ1-1, the V gene TRBV29-1; D unresolved. V lost 6 bases and J 0 bases, leaving 8 bases between the germline ends. The CDR3 is 12 amino acids. Germline CDR1 and CDR2: SQVTM and ANQGSEA. CDR3 in DNA: TGCAGCGTCGGGTGGGTGAACACTGAAGCTTTCTTT. It codes for CSVGWVNTEAFF.

The J gene is TRBJ2-3, the V gene TRBV2; tentatively, D is TRBD2 (7 bases). Germline CDR1 reads SNHLY; CDR2 reads FYNNEI. V lost 2 bases and J 3 bases, leaving 18 bases between the germline ends. This CDR3 is 17 amino acids long. CDR3 sequence: CASSERGGARRTDTQYF. CDR3 nucleotide sequence: TGTGCCAGCAGTGAAAGAGGGGGGGCTCGTAGGACAGATACGCAGTATTTT. Together with reference TRBV2 and TRBJ2-3, the CDR3 gives the full variable domain: EPEVTQTPSHQVTQMGQEVILRCVPISNHLYFYWYRQILGQKVEFLVSFYNNEISEKSEIFDDQFSVERPDGSNFTLKIRSTKLEDSAMYFCASSERGGARRTDTQYFGPGTRLTVL.

The CDR3 coding sequence is TGCAGCGTTGGGGACAGGAGGTCCTACGAGCAGTACTTC. As protein: CSVGDRRSYEQYF. The chain carries TRBV29-1 and TRBJ2-7; 8 positions agree with TRBD1. This CDR3 region has 13 residues. The V segment lost 4 bases and the J segment 1 base; nucleotides outside the gene matches: 3. The germline V gene encodes CDR1 SQVTM and CDR2 ANQGSEA.

Note on this clone: The same CDR3 also results from other DNA sequences found in this sample. The chain carries TRBV7-2 and TRBJ1-6; TRBD1 aligns across 10 bases. CDR1 is SGHTA, CDR2 FQGNSA, per germline. Germline trimming cut 4 bases from V and 9 bases from J; bases unmatched to any gene: 6. The CDR3 spans 15 residues. The CDR3 protein is CASSSGQGPGSPLHF. The CDR3 region has the DNA TGTGCCAGCAGCTCGGGACAGGGGCCTGGTTCACCCCTCCACTTT.

The chain links TRBV2 to TRBJ2-2; D is unresolved. Per germline, CDR1 SNHLY and CDR2 FYNNEI. This CDR3 comprises 15 residues. The V end was cut by 6 bases, the J end by 3 bases, with 14 bases between. This CDR3 reads CASSRTILDTGELFF. Here the CDR3 DNA reads TGTGCCAGCAGCCGAACAATTTTGGACACCGGGGAGCTGTTTTTT. The whole variable domain, remainder taken from reference TRBV2 and TRBJ2-2, is EPEVTQTPSHQVTQMGQEVILRCVPISNHLYFYWYRQILGQKVEFLVSFYNNEISEKSEIFDDQFSVERPDGSNFTLKIRSTKLEDSAMYFCASSRTILDTGELFFGEGSRLTVL.

This sequence joins TRBV7-2 and TRBJ1-4; possible D gene TRBD1, 5 bases. There are 13 residues in the CDR3. Looked up from germline, CDR1 is SGHTA and CDR2 is FQGNSA. V was cut by 2 bases and J by 8 bases, with 9 bases left in between. CDR3 DNA sequence: TGTGCCAGCAGCTTACGGAAGGGGGAAAAACTGTTTTTT. This encodes CASSLRKGEKLFF. Full variable domain (outside the CDR3, taken from reference TRBV7-2 and TRBJ1-4): GAGVSQSPSNKVTEKGKDVELRCDPISGHTALYWYRQSLGQGLEFLIYFQGNSAPDKSGLPSDRFSAERTGGSVSTLTIQRTQQEDSAVYLCASSLRKGEKLFFGSGTQLSVL.

V gene TRBV6-5 combines with J gene TRBJ2-7, with 9 bases aligning to TRBD2. This CDR3 contains 15 residues. With 1 base clipped from V and 2 bases from J, the junction kept 3 bases outside the gene matches. The germline V gene has CDR1 MNHEY and CDR2 SVGAGI. CDR3 in DNA: TGTGCCAGCAGTTACTTCGCTAGCGGGACCTACGAGCAGTACTTC. Amino acids: CASSYFASGTYEQYF.

The CDR3 DNA sequence: TGTGCCATCGGGAGAGGAGGGGCTGGAAACACCATATATTTT. Translated: CAIGRGGAGNTIYF. This chain uses TRBV10-3 with TRBJ1-3; perhaps TRBD1 as D (5 bases). Trimming cost V 8 bases and J 2 bases, with 13 bases left between them. Germline CDR1 ENHRY, CDR2 SYGVKD. The CDR3 extends over 14 amino acids.

The V and J genes are TRBV5-5 and TRBJ2-6, with TRBD2 identical over 8 bases. This CDR3 is built from 18 residues. Looked up from germline, CDR1 is SGHKS and CDR2 is YYEKEE (reference sequence). The ends lost 0 bases at V and 0 bases at J; junction bases unmatched: 5. CDR3 amino acids: CASSLEGGGYSGANVLTF. CDR3 coding DNA: TGTGCCAGCAGCTTGGAAGGCGGGGGGTACTCTGGGGCCAACGTCCTGACTTTC. Together with reference TRBV5-5 and TRBJ2-6, the CDR3 gives the full variable domain: DAGVTQSPTHLIKTRGQQVTLRCSPISGHKSVSWYQQVLGQGPQFIFQYYEKEERGRGNFPDRFSARQFPNYSSELNVNALLLGDSALYLCASSLEGGGYSGANVLTFGAGSRLTVL.

The chain links TRBV7-2 to TRBJ1-5; D gene unclear. Germline CDR1 SGHTA, CDR2 FQGNSA. V lost 4 bases, J lost 3 bases, and 10 bases lay in between. The CDR3 spans 14 residues. The CDR3 DNA follows: TGTGCCAGCAGCTACCTCGGGGTCAATCAGCCCCAGCATTTT. Amino acid sequence: CASSYLGVNQPQHF.

The chain has TRBV7-9 and TRBJ1-1; maybe TRBD1 (6 bases). The CDR3 contains 15 residues. Per the germline V gene, CDR1 is SEHNR and CDR2 is FQNEAQ (reference sequence). Trimming stripped 2 bases from V and 5 bases from J, with 15 bases between. The CDR3 spells CASSLKGRGGTEAFF. In DNA form, the CDR3 reads TGTGCCAGCAGCTTAAAGGGCAGGGGTGGGACTGAAGCTTTCTTT.

The J gene is TRBJ1-2, the V gene TRBV4-3; 8 bases fit TRBD1. The CDR3 contains 16 residues. Germline V lookup: CDR1 LGHNA, CDR2 YSLEER. The ends lost 3 bases at V and 2 bases at J; junction bases unmatched: 8. CDR3 protein: CASSQGRQGWNYGYTF. CDR3 bases: TGCGCCAGCAGCCAGGGGCGACAGGGGTGGAACTATGGCTACACCTTC.

The CDR3 nucleotides read TGTGCCAGCGCTAGTCTAGACACCATATATTTT. It specifies CASASLDTIYF. The V call is TRBV7-9, the J call TRBJ1-3; D gene uncertain. Germline-derived CDR1 and CDR2 are SEHNR and FQNEAQ (reference sequence). The CDR3 has 11 amino acids. Trimming shortened V by 8 bases and J by 8 bases, and 10 bases separated the two germline ends.

For this clone: An end of the junction differs from the germline gene, which may be a read error. The chain is built from TRBV6-1 and TRBJ2-7; 7 nucleotides align to TRBD1. This CDR3 is built from 12 residues. Germline lookup yields CDR1 MNHNS and CDR2 SASEGT. CDR3 sequence reads: CASSEATGSLHF. CDR3 sequence (DNA): TGTGCCAGCAGTGAAGCGACAGGGAGCCTCCACTTC.

The genes are TRBV2 and TRBJ1-3; D not resolved. This CDR3 is built from 15 residues. V was clipped by 3 bases and J by 0 bases, with 9 bases between them. Germline CDR1 and CDR2: SNHLY and FYNNEI. CDR3 DNA: TGTGCCAGCAGTGAGAGTATTAACTCTGGAAACACCATATATTTT. Its translation is CASSESINSGNTIYF. The full variable domain, with the rest looked up from reference TRBV2 and TRBJ1-3, is EPEVTQTPSHQVTQMGQEVILRCVPISNHLYFYWYRQILGQKVEFLVSFYNNEISEKSEIFDDQFSVERPDGSNFTLKIRSTKLEDSAMYFCASSESINSGNTIYFGEGSWLTVV.

The DNA of the CDR3 is TGCGCCAGCAGTACAGGGAGCGAAAAACTGTTTTTT. This encodes CASSTGSEKLFF. The chain recombines TRBV10-2 with TRBJ1-4; the D gene is possibly TRBD1 (6 bases). Germline CDR1 reads WSHSY; CDR2 reads SAAADI. This CDR3 has 12 residues. Trimming cost V 5 bases and J 8 bases, with 9 bases left between them.

As to this clone: This same CDR3 is encoded by further DNA sequences in the sample. The chain recombines TRBV7-2 with TRBJ1-5; 10 bases match TRBD1. Germline CDR1 and CDR2: SGHTA and FQGNSA. The CDR3 is 16 amino acids. J was trimmed by 3 bases and V by 3 bases; bases with no gene match: 5. The CDR3 protein is CASSLAGQGNNQPQHF. CDR3 bases: TGTGCCAGCAGCTTGGCGGGACAGGGGAACAATCAGCCCCAGCATTTT.

This chain uses TRBV28 with TRBJ2-7, with 7 bases matching TRBD1. After removal of 2 bases from V and 2 bases from J, the junction contained 6 bases not matched to a gene. Germline V gene data show CDR1 as MDHEN and CDR2 as SYDVKM. CDR3 size: 15 residues. The DNA of the CDR3 is TGTGCCAGCAGTTTAATAGGAACAGGGGCCTACGAGCAGTACTTC. It specifies CASSLIGTGAYEQYF.

The chain carries TRBV7-9 and TRBJ1-4; TRBD1 is a possible D gene (6 bases). Trimming removed 3 bases at V and 5 bases at J, with 7 bases between. Germline CDR1 reads SEHNR; CDR2 reads FQNEAQ (reference sequence). The CDR3 has 13 amino acids. CDR3: CASSLQGNEKLFF. In nucleotides, the CDR3 is TGTGCCAGCAGCTTGCAGGGGAATGAAAAACTGTTTTTT.

This clone was recorded only once. V is TRBV6-5 and J is TRBJ1-2; TRBD1 aligns across 10 bases. The CDR3 loop spans 14 amino acids. V lost 6 bases and J lost 8; bases outside the gene matches: 9. CDR1 is MNHEY and CDR2 is SVGAGI in the germline V gene. This CDR3 is CASSQAGTGEGYTF. The CDR3 DNA reads TGTGCCAGCAGCCAAGCCGGGACAGGGGAAGGCTACACCTTC.

The chain couples TRBV5-4 to TRBJ2-7; 8 bases fit TRBD2. V lost 0 bases, J lost 3 bases, and 8 bases stayed unmatched. The germline CDR1 and CDR2 sequences are SGHNT and YYREEE (reference sequence). The CDR3 consists of 16 residues. The CDR3 DNA is TGTGCCAGCAGCTTGGGTTATCCGGGGGGGATCTACGAGCAGTACTTC. Its protein is CASSLGYPGGIYEQYF. The entire variable domain, with the rest obtained from reference TRBV5-4 and TRBJ2-7, is as follows: ETGVTQSPTHLIKTRGQQVTLRCSSQSGHNTVSWYQQALGQGPQFIFQYYREEENGRGNFPPRFSGLQFPNYSSELNVNALELDDSALYLCASSLGYPGGIYEQYFGPGTRLTVT.